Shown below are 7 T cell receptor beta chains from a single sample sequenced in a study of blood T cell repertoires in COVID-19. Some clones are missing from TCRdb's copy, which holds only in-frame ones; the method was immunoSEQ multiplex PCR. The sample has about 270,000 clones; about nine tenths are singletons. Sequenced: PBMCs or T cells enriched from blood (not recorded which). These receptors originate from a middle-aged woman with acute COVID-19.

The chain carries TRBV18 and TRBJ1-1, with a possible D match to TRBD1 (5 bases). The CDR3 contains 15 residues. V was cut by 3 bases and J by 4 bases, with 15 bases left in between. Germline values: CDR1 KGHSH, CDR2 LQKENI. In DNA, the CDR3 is TGTGCCAGCTCACCGCAGGAGGGGATAGGCACTGAAGCTTTCTTT. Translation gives CASSPQEGIGTEAFF.

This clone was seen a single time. The CDR3 DNA follows: TGTGCCAGCAGCCCCCAGGGGGCGCGGGGCGAGCAGTACTTC. This codes for CASSPQGARGEQYF. The chain links TRBV7-9 to TRBJ2-7; TRBD1 aligns across 8 bases. V shed 5 bases and J 6 bases; nucleotides not matched to a gene: 9. The CDR3 runs to 14 residues. Germline loops: CDR1 SEHNR, CDR2 FQNEAQ (reference sequence).

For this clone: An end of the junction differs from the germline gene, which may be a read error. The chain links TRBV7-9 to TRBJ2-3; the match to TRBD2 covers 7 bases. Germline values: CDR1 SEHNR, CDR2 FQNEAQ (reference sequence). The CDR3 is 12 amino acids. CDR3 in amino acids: CASSSQRDLTRF. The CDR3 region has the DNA TGTGCCAGCAGCTCCCAGCGGGATCTCACCCGTTTT.

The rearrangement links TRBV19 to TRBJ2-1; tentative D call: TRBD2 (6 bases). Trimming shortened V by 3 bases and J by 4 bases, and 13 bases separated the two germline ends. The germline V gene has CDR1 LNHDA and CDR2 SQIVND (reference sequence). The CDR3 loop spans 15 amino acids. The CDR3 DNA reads TGTGCCAGTAGTATTGGGGCTAGCGTGTACAATGAGCAGTTCTTC. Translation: CASSIGASVYNEQFF. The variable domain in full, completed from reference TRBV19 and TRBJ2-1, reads DGGITQSPKYLFRKEGQNVTLSCEQNLNHDAMYWYRQDPGQGLRLIYYSQIVNDFQKGDIAEGYSVSREKKESFPLTVTSAQKNPTAFYLCASSIGASVYNEQFFGPGTRLTVL.

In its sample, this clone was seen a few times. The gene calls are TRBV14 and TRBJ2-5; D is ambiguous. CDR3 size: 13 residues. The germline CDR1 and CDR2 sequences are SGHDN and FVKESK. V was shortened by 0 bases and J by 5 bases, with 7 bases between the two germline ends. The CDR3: CASSQDLFETQYF. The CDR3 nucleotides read TGTGCCAGCAGCCAAGATCTTTTCGAGACCCAGTACTTC.

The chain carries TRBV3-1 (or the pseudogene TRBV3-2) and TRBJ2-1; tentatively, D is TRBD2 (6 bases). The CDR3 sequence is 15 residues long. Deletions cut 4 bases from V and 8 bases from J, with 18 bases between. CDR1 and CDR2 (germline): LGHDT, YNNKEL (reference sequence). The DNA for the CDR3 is TGTGCCAGCAGCCCCCGCGGGAATGGCTGGGATGAGCAGTTCTTC. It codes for CASSPRGNGWDEQFF.

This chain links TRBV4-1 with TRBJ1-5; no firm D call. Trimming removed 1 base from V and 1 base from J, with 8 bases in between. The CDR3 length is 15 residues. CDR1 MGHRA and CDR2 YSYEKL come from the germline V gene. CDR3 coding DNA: TGCGCCAGCAGCCAAGTCGTCGGGAGCAATCAGCCCCAGCATTTT. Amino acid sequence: CASSQVVGSNQPQHF.